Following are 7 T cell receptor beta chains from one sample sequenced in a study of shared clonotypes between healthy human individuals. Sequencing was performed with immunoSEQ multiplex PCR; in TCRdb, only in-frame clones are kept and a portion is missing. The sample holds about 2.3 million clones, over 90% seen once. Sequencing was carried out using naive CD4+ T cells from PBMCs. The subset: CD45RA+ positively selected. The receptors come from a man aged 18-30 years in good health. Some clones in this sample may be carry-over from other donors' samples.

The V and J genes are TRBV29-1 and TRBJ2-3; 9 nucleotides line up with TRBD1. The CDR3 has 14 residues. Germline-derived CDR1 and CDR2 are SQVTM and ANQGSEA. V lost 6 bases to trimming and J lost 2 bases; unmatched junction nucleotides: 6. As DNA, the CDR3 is TGCAGCGTCACGTACAGGGGGCACACAGATACGCAGTATTTT. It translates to CSVTYRGHTDTQYF.

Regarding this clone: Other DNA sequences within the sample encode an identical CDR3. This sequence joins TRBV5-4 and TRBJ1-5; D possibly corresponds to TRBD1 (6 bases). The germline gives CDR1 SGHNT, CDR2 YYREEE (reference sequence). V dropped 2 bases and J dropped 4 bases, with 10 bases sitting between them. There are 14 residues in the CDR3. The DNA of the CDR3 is TGTGCCAGCAGCTTACAGGGCCGTAATCAGCCCCAGCATTTT. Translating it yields CASSLQGRNQPQHF. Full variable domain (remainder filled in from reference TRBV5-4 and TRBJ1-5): ETGVTQSPTHLIKTRGQQVTLRCSSQSGHNTVSWYQQALGQGPQFIFQYYREEENGRGNFPPRFSGLQFPNYSSELNVNALELDDSALYLCASSLQGRNQPQHFGDGTRLSIL.

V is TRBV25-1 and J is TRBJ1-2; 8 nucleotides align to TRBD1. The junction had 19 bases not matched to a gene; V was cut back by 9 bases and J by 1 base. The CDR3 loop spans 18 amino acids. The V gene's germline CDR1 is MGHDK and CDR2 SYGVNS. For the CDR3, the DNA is TGTGCCAGTTTGCAGGGGGCGCAGGGCCCCCCCATTAACTATGGCTACACCTTC. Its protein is CASLQGAQGPPINYGYTF.

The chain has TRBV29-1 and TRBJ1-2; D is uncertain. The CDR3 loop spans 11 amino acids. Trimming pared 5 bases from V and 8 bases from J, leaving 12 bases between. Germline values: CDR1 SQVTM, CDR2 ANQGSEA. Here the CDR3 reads CSVLTPLGYTF. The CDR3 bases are TGCAGCGTTCTTACCCCCCTAGGCTACACCTTC. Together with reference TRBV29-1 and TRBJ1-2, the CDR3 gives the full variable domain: SAVISQKPSRDICQRGTSLTIQCQVDSQVTMMFWYRQQPGQSLTLIATANQGSEATYESGFVIDKFPISRPNLTFSTLTVSNMSPEDSSIYLCSVLTPLGYTFGSGTRLTVV.

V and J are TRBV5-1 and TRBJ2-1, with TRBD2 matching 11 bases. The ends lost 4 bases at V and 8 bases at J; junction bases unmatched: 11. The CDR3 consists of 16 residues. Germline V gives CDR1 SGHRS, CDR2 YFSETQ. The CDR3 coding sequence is TGCGCCAGCAGCCGGTGGAGACTAGCGGGACTCGATGAGCAGTTCTTC. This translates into CASSRWRLAGLDEQFF.

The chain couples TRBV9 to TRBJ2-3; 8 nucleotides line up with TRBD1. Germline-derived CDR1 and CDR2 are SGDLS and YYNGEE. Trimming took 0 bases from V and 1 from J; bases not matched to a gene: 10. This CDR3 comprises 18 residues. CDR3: CASSVGTGRFWGTDTQYF. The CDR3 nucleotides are TGTGCCAGCAGCGTAGGGACAGGGCGTTTCTGGGGCACAGATACGCAGTATTTT.

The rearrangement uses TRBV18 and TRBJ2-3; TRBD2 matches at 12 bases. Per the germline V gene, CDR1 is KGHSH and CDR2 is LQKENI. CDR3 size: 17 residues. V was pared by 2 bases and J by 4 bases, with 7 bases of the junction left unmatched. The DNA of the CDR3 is TGTGCCAGCTCACCATTCCCCCTAGCGGGAGGGGCAGATACGCAGTATTTT. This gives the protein CASSPFPLAGGADTQYF.